The 27 T cell receptor beta chains below were found in one sample sequenced in a study of T-cell reconstitution after alpha-beta-depleted transplantation in children. Preparation of the TCRbeta library was carried out with unique molecular identifiers. MiXCR, run by TCRdb on the PCR reads, gives a single entry per CDR3 protein. This table holds about 300,000 distinct CDR3 sequences, around 10% found once. The source material was PBMCs, sampled before TCRalphabeta/CD19-depleted stem cell transplant. These receptors originate from a boy under three years old with acute myeloid leukemia, due to receive a stem cell transplant.

This clonotype was detected ten times or more. The chain joins TRBV12-3 or TRBV12-4 to TRBJ2-5, with 11 bases that match TRBD2. Losses at the gene ends were 1 base for V and 7 bases for J; bases not matched to a gene: 8. The CDR3 spans 16 residues. The CDR3 nucleotides read TGTGCCAGCAGTTTAGGAGGAACTAGCGGGGGAAGGACCCAGTACTTC. This gives the protein CASSLGGTSGGRTQYF.

This clonotype was seen at least ten times. The gene calls are TRBV13 and TRBJ1-2; possible D gene TRBD1, 5 bases. Deletions cut 2 bases from V and 4 bases from J, with 8 bases between. The CDR3 totals 13 residues. From germline, CDR1 is PRHDT and CDR2 FYEKMQ (reference sequence). In DNA, the CDR3 is TGTGCCAGCAGCTTATGGGGGGGCTATGGCTACACCTTC. Protein: CASSLWGGYGYTF.

This clonotype showed up many times. This chain links TRBV9 with TRBJ2-2, with 8 positions matching TRBD2. This CDR3 is 15 amino acids long. Trimming at V came to 2 bases and at J to 9 bases, leaving 9 bases not matched to a gene. The germline CDR1 and CDR2 sequences are SGDLS and YYNGEE. The CDR3 region is CASSVTSGRIRELFF. The CDR3 region has the DNA TGTGCCAGCAGCGTTACTAGCGGACGAATAAGGGAGCTGTTTTTT.

In this sample, this clonotype turned up many times. Here the CDR3 reads CASTPSQFQTSLYGYTF. The CDR3, as DNA: TGTGCCAGCACCCCCAGTCAGTTCCAGACCTCACTCTATGGCTACACCTTC. The chain carries TRBV6-1 and TRBJ1-2; D not resolved. The CDR3 is 17 residues long. Germline V gives CDR1 MNHNS, CDR2 SASEGT. Trimming cost V 7 bases and J 4 bases, with 25 bases left between them.

There are many counts of this clonotype. V gene TRBV5-1 combines with J gene TRBJ2-7; D ambiguous. The germline CDR1 and CDR2 sequences are SGHRS and YFSETQ. The CDR3 contains 15 residues. V was shortened by 0 bases and J by 0 bases, with 10 bases between the two germline ends. The CDR3 spells CASSLGRAPSYEQYF. DNA for the CDR3: TGCGCCAGCAGCTTGGGAAGGGCCCCCTCCTACGAGCAGTACTTC.

In its sample, this clonotype was seen many times. The rearrangement links TRBV5-1 to TRBJ1-6, with D uncertain. Germline V CDR1 and CDR2: SGHRS, YFSETQ. The CDR3 runs 15 residues. With 2 bases removed from V and 8 bases from J, the gap between germline ends came to 14 bases. CDR3 nucleotides: TGCGCCAGCAGCTTCATCGGGAGCGCGGATTCACCCCTCCACTTT. Amino acid sequence: CASSFIGSADSPLHF.

This clonotype was observed a single time. The chain combines TRBV15 with TRBJ2-1; perhaps TRBD1 as D (6 bases). V gave up 3 bases and J gave up 5 bases, with 8 bases separating them. The germline gives CDR1 LNHNV, CDR2 YYDKDF (reference sequence). This CDR3 spans 13 amino acids. Here the CDR3 reads CATSRYRDNEQFF. CDR3 in DNA: TGTGCCACCAGCAGGTACAGGGACAATGAGCAGTTCTTC.

This clonotype was picked up many times. The V and J genes are TRBV12-3 or TRBV12-4 and TRBJ1-6; TRBD1 matches at 10 bases. V gave up 5 bases and J gave up 7 bases; unmatched junction bases: 5. The CDR3 runs 15 residues. The CDR3 region is CASSLEGQGNSPLHF. CDR3 sequence (DNA): TGTGCCAGCAGTCTGGAGGGACAGGGGAATTCACCCCTCCACTTT.

This clonotype was counted between two and nine times. The V and J genes are TRBV12-3 or TRBV12-4 and TRBJ1-4; D is unresolved. V lost 6 bases and J lost 3, with 8 bases in between. This CDR3 is 13 amino acids long. This CDR3 reads CASRLTANEKLFF. CDR3 sequence (DNA): TGTGCCAGCAGACTAACAGCTAATGAAAAACTGTTTTTT.

This clonotype was counted ten times or more. The chain uses TRBV4-2 and TRBJ2-1; the D is unclear. The V and J ends lost 1 base and 2 bases respectively, with 6 bases between them. CDR3 length: 14 residues. The V gene's germline CDR1 is LGHNA and CDR2 YNFKEQ. CDR3: CASSQGQPYNEQFF. The CDR3 DNA reads as TGTGCCAGCAGCCAAGGCCAGCCCTACAATGAGCAGTTCTTC.

This clonotype was picked up many times. This chain uses TRBV4-3 with TRBJ1-1; TRBD1 agrees at 9 bases. The germline CDR1 and CDR2 sequences are LGHNA and YSLEER. The CDR3 is 15 residues long. V dropped 1 base and J dropped 3; count of bases not matched to a gene: 3. CDR3 coding DNA: TGCGCCAGCAGCCAAGTGGACAGGGGATACACTGAAGCTTTCTTT. This translates into CASSQVDRGYTEAFF.

This clonotype appeared many times. This CDR3 reads CASSPQSGGSTEAFF. Written as DNA, the CDR3 is TGTGCCAGCAGCCCCCAATCGGGGGGAAGCACTGAAGCTTTCTTT. The rearrangement uses TRBV6-4 and TRBJ1-1; weak D call: TRBD1 (5 bases). The germline gives CDR1 MRHNA, CDR2 SNTAGT. CDR3 length equals 15 residues. V lost 6 bases to trimming and J lost 4 bases, with 18 bases between them.

The V call is TRBV5-1, the J call TRBJ2-3, with D possibly matching TRBD1 (5 bases). V was trimmed by 0 bases and J by 5 bases, leaving 10 bases between them. The CDR3 covers 14 residues. Germline CDR1 SGHRS, CDR2 YFSETQ. CDR3 region: CASSLAGSEDTQYF. In nucleotides, the CDR3 is TGCGCCAGCAGCTTGGCAGGGTCGGAAGATACGCAGTATTTT.

This clonotype was recorded at least ten times. The chain uses TRBV12-3 or TRBV12-4 and TRBJ2-5; TRBD1 matches at 7 bases. The CDR3 is 14 amino acids. Germline trimming cut 3 bases from V and 4 bases from J; bases unmatched to any gene: 5. The DNA of the CDR3 is TGTGCCAGCAGTTTGGGGACAGTGGGAGAGACCCAGTACTTC. Translating gives CASSLGTVGETQYF.

The V gene is TRBV10-3, the J gene TRBJ1-1, with D unresolved. From germline, CDR1 is ENHRY and CDR2 SYGVKD. The CDR3 is 11 residues long. Between the trimmed V and J ends, which lost 11 bases and 1 base, there was a span of 8 bases. CDR3 in amino acids: CAAESNTEAFF. CDR3 in DNA: TGTGCCGCAGAGTCGAACACTGAAGCTTTCTTT.

This clonotype has at least ten counts. This chain uses TRBV20-1 with TRBJ2-7; 7 bases agree with TRBD1. The V and J ends lost 3 bases and 1 base, in that order; junction bases with no gene match: 6. Germline lookup yields CDR1 DFQATT and CDR2 SNEGSKA (reference sequence). This CDR3 comprises 14 residues. The DNA of the CDR3 is TGCAGTGCTAGCCAAAAGGACAGGTCCTACGAGCAGTACTTC. This sequence encodes CSASQKDRSYEQYF.

This clonotype has ten or more counts. This rearrangement joins TRBV10-3 to TRBJ2-5; no definite D call. The CDR3 extends over 15 amino acids. Germline lookup yields CDR1 ENHRY and CDR2 SYGVKD. Trimming pared 0 bases from V and 0 bases from J, leaving 8 bases between. CDR3 nucleotide sequence: TGTGCCATCAGTGAGTCGGAAGGACACCAAGAGACCCAGTACTTC. Amino acid sequence: CAISESEGHQETQYF.

In its sample, this clonotype was seen many times. This chain uses TRBV12-3 or TRBV12-4 with TRBJ2-7; TRBD2 is a possible D gene (6 bases). The V end was cut by 5 bases, the J end by 4 bases, with 15 bases between. This CDR3 has 14 amino acids. CDR3 loop: CASSQAGRRYEQYF. The CDR3 nucleotides read TGTGCCAGCAGTCAGGCGGGACGCCGTTACGAGCAGTACTTC.

This clonotype has a count of ten or more. This sequence joins TRBV6-2 or TRBV6-3 and TRBJ2-7, with 8 bases lining up with TRBD1. The trim removed 4 bases at V and 3 bases at J, leaving 8 bases unmatched. CDR1 and CDR2 from the germline V gene are MNHEY and SVGEGT. This CDR3 has 15 residues. This CDR3 is CASSFGQGLLYEQYF. The CDR3 bases are TGTGCCAGCAGTTTCGGACAGGGACTCCTCTACGAGCAGTACTTC.

This clonotype was detected many times. The chain recombines TRBV7-2 with TRBJ2-5; a weak D match, TRBD2 (7 bases). CDR3 size: 16 residues. V gave up 6 bases and J gave up 4 bases, with 21 bases separating them. The germline V gene has CDR1 SGHTA and CDR2 FQGNSA. This chain's CDR3 is CASRPGEGLGGETQYF. CDR3 sequence (DNA): TGTGCCAGCAGGCCAGGGGAGGGCCTAGGGGGAGAGACCCAGTACTTC.

This clonotype was observed at least ten times. The chain is built from TRBV6-1 and TRBJ2-5; 7 positions match TRBD2. Germline CDR1 and CDR2: MNHNS and SASEGT. The CDR3 covers 17 residues. V lost 4 bases to trimming and J lost 1 base; unmatched junction nucleotides: 12. Here the CDR3 reads CASSVRERGPSQETQYF. The DNA of the CDR3 is TGTGCCAGCAGTGTTAGGGAGCGGGGACCTTCCCAAGAGACCCAGTACTTC.

This clonotype was recorded at least ten times. The CDR3 bases are TGCGCCAGCAGCCAAGCGACGGGTGAGGTATACAATGAGCAGTTCTTC. The encoded protein is CASSQATGEVYNEQFF. The rearrangement joins TRBV4-3 to TRBJ2-1; D gene ambiguous. The CDR3 runs 16 residues. CDR1 is LGHNA, CDR2 YSLEER, per germline. Trimming cost V 1 base and J 4 bases, with 14 bases left between them.

Concerning this clonotype itself: Being one base from a much bigger clone, this may be a read error. The chain couples TRBV29-1 to TRBJ2-5; D possibly matches TRBD1 or TRBD2 (7 bases each). The CDR3 runs 15 residues. The V and J ends lost 0 bases and 7 bases respectively, with 18 bases between them. The germline CDR1 and CDR2 sequences are SQVTM and ANQGSEA. CDR3: CSVEEAGTAVGTQYF. The CDR3 coding sequence is TGCAGCGTTGAAGAAGCGGGGACAGCGGTGGGGACCCAGTACTTC.

The V and J genes are TRBV30 and TRBJ1-1; a weak D match, TRBD1 (5 bases). Looked up from germline, CDR1 is GTSNPN and CDR2 is SVGIG (reference sequence). Trimming took off 0 bases at V and 5 bases at J, with 10 bases between the two ends. The CDR3 spans 13 residues. This chain's CDR3 is CAWSVGGLTEAFF. CDR3 sequence (DNA): TGTGCCTGGAGTGTGGGGGGATTAACTGAAGCTTTCTTT.

As DNA, the CDR3 is TGCAGCGTTGAAGATCCCCGGATGTTAGAGACCCAGTACTTC. Its translation is CSVEDPRMLETQYF. The chain uses TRBV29-1 and TRBJ2-5; D gene unclear. This CDR3 has 14 amino acids. Trimming stripped 0 bases from V and 4 bases from J, with 12 bases between. Germline V gene sequence: CDR1 SQVTM, CDR2 ANQGSEA.

This clonotype was detected a few times. This chain uses TRBV28 with TRBJ1-1, with 7 bases matching TRBD1. CDR3 length: 15 residues. Germline assignment: CDR1 MDHEN and CDR2 SYDVKM. The V segment lost 6 bases and the J segment 0 bases; nucleotides outside the gene matches: 7. This CDR3 is CASRWEGAMNTEAFF. CDR3 sequence (DNA): TGTGCCAGCAGATGGGAGGGGGCAATGAACACTGAAGCTTTCTTT.

This clonotype has a handful of counts. The V gene is TRBV6-5, the J gene TRBJ2-1; 7 bases line up with TRBD2. The ends lost 2 bases at V and 6 bases at J; junction bases unmatched: 10. Germline-derived CDR1 and CDR2 are MNHEY and SVGAGI. This CDR3 comprises 16 residues. The CDR3 DNA reads as TGTGCCAGCAGTTACGGGGGGGGAAGGGGTCGCAATGAGCAGTTCTTC. It translates to CASSYGGGRGRNEQFF.